This T cell receptor (beta chain) originates from a study of blood T cell repertoires in COVID-19. In the study overall: Samples taken during acute and convalescent COVID-19 were collected in the United States, Italy and Spain. Nucleic acid was either cDNA or gDNA, and it came from T cells, B-cell-depleted T cells, or PBMCs.

The CDR3 is 17 residues long. Germline CDR1 and CDR2: KGHSH and LQKENI. The V and J ends lost 3 bases and 6 bases respectively, with 21 bases between them. Per the study methods: From reference gene primer amplification, estimates of nucleated cell counts were derived. Some clones are missing from TCRdb's copy, which holds only in-frame ones; the method was immunoSEQ multiplex PCR. Clone size and V and J calls were adopted from that table, with D and trimming inferred from the DNA. The data contain approximately 220,000 clones, approximately 87% of them seen just once; the ten biggest clones take up approximately 6.2%.

Input material: peripheral blood. The clonotype was recovered from a man aged 60-69 years who had recovered from COVID-19. This chain joins TRBV18 and TRBJ1-5; TRBD1 is a possible D gene (5 bases). CDR3 DNA sequence: TGTGCCAGCTCACCGAACATGGGACCCGGAGCGGGTCAGCCCCAGCATTTT. Translated, it gives CASSPNMGPGAGQPQHF.